Listed below are T cell receptor beta chains from one sample, sequenced in a study of human T cells and chemical hapten exposure. TCRdb reprocessed the RACE reads with MiXCR, giving one entry per CDR3 protein. There are 60,000 to 90,000 distinct CDR3 sequences in the sample; 8.6% occur only once, and less than 2% lies in the top ten. Sequenced: whole blood. These receptors all stem from a female donor in good health. Some clones in this sample may be carry-over from other donors' samples. Both conserved end residues are part of each CDR3. Each record gives: V gene, clone size, J gene, D gene, CDR3 DNA, CDR3 protein. A D gene is named only where the DNA matches it firmly. Size values are once, few and many counts, or a class for expanded clones, and some rows have none.

TRBV20-1	.	TRBJ2-3	TRBD2	TGCAGTGCTAGAGGAGGGACTAGAAGAACGCAGTATTTT	CSARGGTRRTQYF
TRBV20-1	many	TRBJ1-5	TRBD1	TGCAGTGCTAGGGAGACAGGGAATCAGCCCCAGCATTTT	CSARETGNQPQHF
TRBV7-2	.	TRBJ2-3	TRBD2	TGTGCCAGCAGCTTAGTGGTCATGGGACTAGCGGGGGGTTTGACTAGCACAGATACGCGGTATTTT	CASSLVVMGLAGGLTSTDTRYF
TRBV6-8	many	TRBJ2-2	.	TGTGCCAGCATTCCAACGAACACCGGGGAGCTGTTTTTT	CASIPTNTGELFF
TRBV9	.	TRBJ2-2	.	TGTGCCAGCAGCGTAGTTCCAGGGTTTGGCGCCGGAGGGACCGGGGAGCTGTTTTTT	CASSVVPGFGAGGTGELFF
TRBV7-3	many	TRBJ2-1	TRBD1	TGTGCCAGCAGCTCGACAGGGGTTGAGCAGTTCTTC	CASSSTGVEQFF
TRBV29-1	few	TRBJ2-2	TRBD2	TGCAGCGTTGAGGGACTAGGGCCCGGGGAGCTGTTTTTT	CSVEGLGPGELFF
TRBV10-3	.	TRBJ2-7	TRBD1	TGTGCCATCAGTGAGTCGGGGACAGCGGCCTACGAGCAGTACTTC	CAISESGTAAYEQYF
TRBV28	.	TRBJ1-5	.	TGTGCCAGCAGTCTCCCGCCGGTCGGCGAGCAGCCCCAGCATTTT	CASSLPPVGEQPQHF
TRBV30	few	TRBJ1-1	.	TGTGCCTGCCGACACATACTTATGAACACTGAAGCTTTCTTT	CACRHILMNTEAFF
TRBV20-1	few	TRBJ2-5	.	TGCAGTGCTAGCCCGGGTATACAAGAGACCCAGTACTTC	CSASPGIQETQYF
TRBV30	many	TRBJ1-4	TRBD1	TGTGCCTGGAAGCAGGGGGTTATGGAAAAACTGTTTTTT	CAWKQGVMEKLFF
TRBV28	many	TRBJ1-5	.	TGTGCCAGCAGTTCAACAGGGTTTCAACCTCAGCCCCAGCATTTT	CASSSTGFQPQPQHF
TRBV5-1	many	TRBJ2-3	.	TGCGCCAGCAGCTTGCCGGGAAGCACAGATACGCAGTATTTT	CASSLPGSTDTQYF
TRBV28	few	TRBJ2-3	.	TGTGCCAGCAGTTTCTCCGGGGCGCGGGCTCGAGATACGCAGTATTTT	CASSFSGARARDTQYF
TRBV6-1	few	TRBJ2-4	.	TGTGCCAGCAGTGAAATCCCCGATGTTGCCAAAAACATTCAGTACTTC	CASSEIPDVAKNIQYF
TRBV29-1	few	TRBJ2-5	.	TGCAGCGCCCTCCCAGGGGTCCAAGAGACCCAGTACTTC	CSALPGVQETQYF
TRBV2	few	TRBJ2-1	.	TGTGCCAGCAACCCTGTGGAGGGTTTAGCTTCGGGTTGGGAAAATGGGTACAATGAGCAGTTCTTC	CASNPVEGLASGWENGYNEQFF
TRBV20-1	many	TRBJ1-1	.	TGCAGTGCTCATCCCGGGGACACTGAAGCTTTCTTT	CSAHPGDTEAFF
TRBV6-2/TRBV6-3	many	TRBJ2-6	TRBD1	TGTGCCAGCACCCCAGGGGGCTCTGGGGCCAACGTCCTGACTTTC	CASTPGGSGANVLTF